Following are 17 T cell receptor beta chains from one sample sequenced in a study of cytomegalovirus exposure and HLA in healthy donors. Here immunoSEQ multiplex PCR was the method, and the copy in TCRdb shows in-frame clones only, minus some. The sample includes under 150,000 clones, 84% of them seen just once. Sequencing was performed on PBMCs. These receptors originate from a woman aged 25 to 39 in good health and CMV-seronegative.

The V gene is TRBV28, the J gene TRBJ1-2; 9 nucleotides align to TRBD1. The CDR3 loop spans 17 amino acids. Germline CDR1 is MDHEN and CDR2 is SYDVKM. J was trimmed by 2 bases and V by 3 bases; bases with no gene match: 10. CDR3 protein: CASSFNSLGTGNYGYTF. The CDR3 nucleotides are TGTGCCAGCAGTTTTAATAGTCTAGGGACAGGGAACTATGGCTACACCTTC.

V and J are TRBV5-1 and TRBJ2-7; the D gene is possibly TRBD2 (6 bases). Trimming took 4 bases from V and 4 from J, leaving 15 bases between them. Germline V gives CDR1 SGHRS, CDR2 YFSETQ. CDR3 length: 14 residues. The CDR3 DNA reads TGCGCCAGCAGCCGGAAGGAGGGGCCATACGAGCAGTACTTC. Translated: CASSRKEGPYEQYF.

V is TRBV7-2 and J is TRBJ2-7, with a tentative D call TRBD2 (5 bases). CDR3 length: 15 residues. Germline V lookup: CDR1 SGHTA, CDR2 FQGNSA. V was clipped by 5 bases and J by 5 bases, with 19 bases between them. CDR3 residues: CASSGGRESRHEQYF. The DNA of the CDR3 is TGTGCCAGCAGCGGAGGCCGGGAAAGCCGCCACGAGCAGTACTTC.

This CDR3 is CASSLTAGNTEAFF. DNA of the CDR3: TGTGCCAGCAGCTTGACAGCGGGGAACACTGAAGCTTTCTTT. The chain couples TRBV11-2 to TRBJ1-1; tentative D call: TRBD1 (5 bases). V was trimmed by 3 bases and J by 1 base, leaving 9 bases between them. In germline, CDR1 is SGHAT, CDR2 FQNNGV. This CDR3 is 14 amino acids long.

The genes are TRBV9 and TRBJ2-5, with 9 bases identical to TRBD2. The CDR3 sequence is 18 residues long. The V segment lost 0 bases and the J segment 2 bases; nucleotides outside the gene matches: 11. Germline CDR1 is SGDLS and CDR2 is YYNGEE. CDR3 sequence: CASSVASRAGGGQETQYF. CDR3 bases: TGTGCCAGCAGCGTAGCATCGAGAGCGGGGGGTGGTCAAGAGACCCAGTACTTC.

The genes are TRBV27 and TRBJ2-1, with a weak D call TRBD1 (5 bases). V lost 6 bases, J lost 9 bases, and 21 bases lay in between. The CDR3 is 15 residues long. CDR1 is MNHEY and CDR2 is SMNVEV in the germline V gene (reference sequence). The CDR3, as DNA: TGTGCCAGCAGCCCAGGGCATATCCCCACATTTGAGCAGTTCTTC. Translation gives CASSPGHIPTFEQFF.

The chain uses TRBV7-2 and TRBJ1-2; perhaps TRBD1 as D (5 bases). Trimming removed 1 base from V and 5 bases from J, with 14 bases in between. The CDR3 runs 15 residues. The germline gives CDR1 SGHTA, CDR2 FQGNSA. For the CDR3, the DNA is TGTGCCAGCAGCTTAGAAGGGGCACAGACTTATGGCTACACCTTC. Translation: CASSLEGAQTYGYTF.

CDR3 sequence reads: CASSPRGTQETQYF. The DNA of the CDR3 is TGTGCCAGCTCACCAAGGGGAACCCAAGAGACCCAGTACTTC. The chain employs TRBV18 and TRBJ2-5; D is possibly TRBD1 (5 bases). Trimming stripped 2 bases from V and 1 base from J, with 8 bases between. Germline assignment: CDR1 KGHSH and CDR2 LQKENI. This CDR3 spans 14 amino acids.

The J gene is TRBJ2-1, the V gene TRBV9; TRBD2 is a possible D gene (5 bases). Looked up from germline, CDR1 is SGDLS and CDR2 is YYNGEE. The V end lost 3 bases, the J end lost 7 bases, and 17 bases lay between the germline ends. The CDR3 runs 15 residues. The CDR3 reads CASSARDGVGNEQFF. CDR3 coding DNA: TGTGCCAGCAGCGCCAGAGACGGGGTAGGGAATGAGCAGTTCTTC.

The V call is TRBV28, the J call TRBJ1-5, with 9 bases fitting TRBD1. CDR1 MDHEN and CDR2 SYDVKM come from the germline V gene. V dropped 3 bases and J dropped 9; count of bases not matched to a gene: 6. CDR3 size: 14 residues. CDR3 nucleotide sequence: TGTGCCAGCAGTTTCGGACAGGGGTCGGGGCCCCAGCATTTT. As protein: CASSFGQGSGPQHF.

The DNA of the CDR3 is TGTGCCAGCAGTCAATTTTGGGGGGGCAGTGAGCAGTTCTTC. The encoded protein is CASSQFWGGSEQFF. This rearrangement joins TRBV7-9 to TRBJ2-1, with D tentatively TRBD2 (7 bases). CDR3 length equals 14 residues. Trimming took 6 bases from V and 9 from J, leaving 18 bases between them. Germline V gene sequence: CDR1 SEHNR, CDR2 FQNEAQ (reference sequence).

This clone has only a few counts. The rearrangement uses TRBV28 and TRBJ1-1, with D perhaps TRBD1 (6 bases). From germline, CDR1 is MDHEN and CDR2 SYDVKM. The CDR3 runs to 14 residues. Trimming shortened V by 7 bases and J by 5 bases, and 17 bases separated the two germline ends. The CDR3 spells CASTGGGGRTEAFF. The DNA for the CDR3 is TGTGCCAGCACGGGGGGCGGGGGAAGAACTGAAGCTTTCTTT.

This chain joins TRBV5-7 and TRBJ2-2; 8 bases align to TRBD1. TRBV5-7 is known as an ORF, though its function is uncertain. The CDR3 has 12 amino acids. V dropped 4 bases and J dropped 7; count of bases not matched to a gene: 0. The CDR3 reads CASSTGGGELFF. Here the CDR3 DNA reads TGTGCCAGCAGCACAGGGGGCGGGGAGCTGTTTTTT.

This chain links TRBV11-1 with TRBJ2-1, with D perhaps TRBD1 (6 bases). In germline, CDR1 is SGHAT, CDR2 FQDESV (reference sequence). V dropped 1 base and J dropped 6 bases, with 16 bases sitting between them. The CDR3 is 16 residues long. Here the CDR3 reads CASSLVRGRFSNEQFF. For the CDR3, the DNA is TGTGCCAGCAGCTTAGTCAGGGGACGGTTCTCCAATGAGCAGTTCTTC.

This sequence joins TRBV27 and TRBJ1-1, with 8 bases identical to TRBD1. The V gene end was trimmed by 6 bases and the J gene end by 8 bases; junction bases not matched to a gene: 17. CDR1 and CDR2 from the germline V gene are MNHEY and SMNVEV (reference sequence). The CDR3 totals 16 residues. The CDR3 sequence: CASRANIGTGNLEAFF. DNA for the CDR3: TGTGCCAGCAGAGCTAATATTGGGACAGGCAATTTGGAAGCTTTCTTT.

The V gene is TRBV2, the J gene TRBJ2-1, with D perhaps matching TRBD2 (6 bases). V was shortened by 5 bases and J by 5 bases, with 10 bases between the two germline ends. CDR1 SNHLY and CDR2 FYNNEI come from the germline V gene. The CDR3 extends over 13 amino acids. CDR3 DNA sequence: TGTGCCAGCAGTTTGACTAGAGACAATGAGCAGTTCTTC. Residues: CASSLTRDNEQFF.

V and J are TRBV18 and TRBJ1-4, with 8 bases identical to TRBD1. The CDR3 covers 15 residues. The J segment lost 8 bases and the V segment lost 0 bases, leaving 5 bases of the junction unmatched. Looked up from germline, CDR1 is KGHSH and CDR2 is LQKENI. CDR3 bases: TGTGCCAGCTCACCACCAGGACAGGGTAGCGAAAAACTGTTTTTT. Translated: CASSPPGQGSEKLFF.